This T cell receptor (beta chain) was sequenced during a study of blood T cell repertoires in COVID-19 (dated by TCRdb to 2018 to 2021). Regarding the complete study: The collaborator samples originated in the United States, Italy and Spain and spanned the acute and convalescent phases of COVID-19. The material from the prospective study consisted of cDNA or gDNA derived from T cells, B-cell-depleted T cells, or PBMCs. Subjects who had been exposed to COVID-19, were actively infected with it, or had recovered from it provided the deeply sampled blood TCRbeta repertoires that made up the dataset. The repertoires were released in a freely available public database intended as a resource for research on the immune response to SARS-CoV-2. Samples came from the ongoing ImmuneRACE study (first 160 participants) plus 1,254 subjects from 6 global collaborators. A de-identified subject ID, COVID-19 status, age in years and sex were almost always included in the sample metadata. Where available, HLA class I and class II types were obtained from metadata supplied by the sample provider rather than from assay-based typing. Study-level results and caveats: Clinical and demographic metadata were provided uncurated, with the amount varying by source and participant.

Only a few counts were recorded for this clone. This receptor's antigen is unknown. Base quality data are lacking; no much larger clone is found one base away. Whole blood was collected in K2EDTA tubes by collaborating institutions according to the institutions' own protocols. Collaborator samples were shipped for TCRbeta analysis as frozen whole blood, isolated PBMCs, or DNA extracted from either sample type. TCRbeta CDR3 regions were amplified from genomic DNA using the immunoSEQ Assay, a bias-controlled multiplex PCR. The study's processing was this. The number of nucleated cells in each sample was estimated from the amplification of reference gene primers within the assay. To quantify the absolute abundance of each unique TCRbeta CDR3 rearrangement, sequence reads were collapsed and filtered. For each sample, productive Simpson clonality was calculated as the square root of Simpson's diversity index across productive rearrangements. The table was pulled from immuneACCESS by TCRdb, which kept in-frame rearrangements only. Such tables lose some clones; where checked, under half of the loss comes from unresolved V genes, and the rest has no known cause. V and J calls and clone size are those listed in that table; D and trimming were worked out from the DNA. The sample table shows approximately 100,000 clones, and 65% to 85% are seen once. The leading ten clones occupy 4.4% of the sample.

The TCR was taken from a man aged 60 to 75 with acute or convalescent COVID-19. Sequenced input: peripheral blood.

Here is the DNA: TGCGCCAGCAGCCGAGACCCCCCGGGGGAGGCGAACACTGAAGCTTTCTTT. Translated, it reads CASSRDPPGEANTEAFF. This sequence uses TRBV4-1 and TRBJ1-1; the D gene is perhaps TRBD1, on 5 matching bases. CDR1 and CDR2, looked up from the germline V gene, are MGHRA and YSYEKL. The CDR3 goes from the cysteine to the phenylalanine over 17 residues. Left in the record is the CDR3 DNA by itself, 51 bases read in frame from the first base. The junction carries 19 bases between V and J, which are trimmed by 4 bases and 1 base respectively.